This T cell receptor (beta chain) was sequenced during a study of blood T cells in healthy people across ages. This clonotype was seen a few times. The target antigen is unknown. Using a J-beta primer mix together with a sample-barcoded 5' primer, a second PCR was run for about 7 to 12 cycles. TCRdb fed the 5' RACE reads into MiXCR, producing one record per CDR3 protein. The data contain about 1.4 million distinct CDR3 sequences, 55% to 75% of them seen just once; the ten biggest clones take up 6.7%. The CDR3 has 16 amino acids. V shed 5 bases and J shed 4 bases, with 20 bases lying between them. Germline loops: CDR1 MNHEY, CDR2 SMNVEV (reference sequence). Findings and caveats of the study: Unsorted PBMC input precluded a conclusive naive versus antigen-experienced comparison.

This TCR derives from a man between 18 and 35 years old in good health. Source material: blood. The genes are TRBV27 and TRBJ2-5; D may match TRBD1 or TRBD2 (6 bases each). The CDR3 bases are TGTGCCAGCAGTGCCTCCCCCGGGGGCAGTGTAGAGACCCAGTACTTC. Translation: CASSASPGGSVETQYF.